This T cell receptor (beta chain) was documented in a study of brain T cells in children with intractable seizures. Stated time point: blood from clinic visit 5 months post-surgery; TSC patient then seizure free. Data came from immunoSEQ multiplex PCR; TCRdb stores just in-frame clones and leaves some out. The sample records 300,000 to 400,000 clones, 85% to 95% being singletons. Trimming pared 7 bases from V and 4 bases from J, leaving 20 bases between. In germline, CDR1 is LGHDT, CDR2 YNNKEL (reference sequence). CDR3 length equals 17 residues. This receptor was obtained from a boy under three years old with tuberous sclerosis and intractable seizures. This material consisted of peripheral blood, taken 4 to 5 months after surgery. V usage is TRBV3-1 (or the pseudogene TRBV3-2) and J usage is TRBJ2-6; maybe TRBD1 (5 bases). In DNA form, the CDR3 reads TGTGCCAGCACCCAGGGTATTCTCGACACCGGGGCCAACGTCCTGACTTTC. Amino acid sequence: CASTQGILDTGANVLTF.